The TCR beta chain described here comes from a study of cytomegalovirus exposure and HLA in healthy donors. Comment on this clone: No antigen is known for it. Its ends do not fully match the called genes, so a read error is possible.

Study findings and constraints: Most observed TCR sequences were rare, whereas some public TCRs were detected in many donors.

Some clones are missing from TCRdb's copy, which holds only in-frame ones; the method was immunoSEQ multiplex PCR. The sample has 250,000 or so clones, just under 90% seen once. Germline CDR1 MNHNS, CDR2 SASEGT. The CDR3 consists of 11 residues. The sequence derives from a man between 18 and 29 years old in good health and CMV-seronegative. Specimen: PBMCs. This chain joins TRBV6-1 and TRBJ2-7; TRBD1 aligns across 9 bases. DNA of the CDR3: TGTGCCAGCAGTGCCTACGGGACAGGGATATTC. It specifies CASSAYGTGIF.